Sequencing of this TCR beta chain was carried out in a study of CD8 T cells in ankylosing spondylitis. TCRdb reanalysed the 5' RACE reads using MiXCR and keeps one entry per CDR3 protein. The sample records about 750,000 distinct CDR3 sequences, 15% to 20% being singletons. This clonotype occurred a few times. Its specificity is not known. Findings of the study overall: There was a TCR beta motif, made of eight highly homologous variants, that appeared characteristic of ankylosing spondylitis blood.

From germline, CDR1 is DFQATT and CDR2 SNEGSKA (reference sequence). The CDR3 spans 13 residues. V was pared by 4 bases and J by 7 bases, with 16 bases between. The sequence was collected from a male donor with ankylosing spondylitis. This chain uses TRBV20-1 with TRBJ1-1, with D unresolved. Input material: blood, either unsorted or a sorted T cell fraction (not recorded which). The DNA for the CDR3 is TGCAGTGCTACCTTCGTCCGGAACGTTGAAGCTTTCTTT. As protein: CSATFVRNVEAFF.